This T cell receptor beta chain was captured in a study of T-cell reconstitution after alpha-beta-depleted transplantation in children. Notes on the study in general: One year after transplant, T-cell counts and diversity came mostly from newly produced T cells. Elevated TCRbeta diversity at day 60 was traced, in some patients, to surviving recipient T cells and thymic progenitors. Roughly two months post-transplant, alpha-beta T cells reportedly originated from several hundred graft clones that had expanded.

The CDR3 loop spans 17 amino acids. Germline V CDR1 and CDR2: DFQATT, SNEGSKA (reference sequence). Points on this clonotype: Its antigen remains unidentified.

Preparing the TCRbeta library involved the use of unique molecular identifiers. TCRdb processed the PCR reads anew with MiXCR; each CDR3 protein has one entry. The data hold fewer than 550,000 distinct CDR3 sequences, with approximately 10% observed a single time. This specimen consisted of PBMCs, mostly from graft donor cells, obtained 180 days after TCRalphabeta/CD19-depleted stem cell transplant. The clonotype originates from a female patient between 2 and 15 years old who had a stem cell transplant for aplastic anemia, so the T cells may come from the graft donor. This chain links TRBV20-1 with TRBJ1-5; 7 nucleotides align to TRBD1. The CDR3 reads CCARAPRSGGKGQPQHF. DNA for the CDR3: TGCTGCGCTAGAGCCCCCCGTTCAGGGGGAAAAGGTCAGCCCCAGCATTTT.